This entry features one T cell receptor (beta chain) sequence. These data originate in a study of blood T cell repertoires in COVID-19. Study-wide background: The samples span acute and convalescent COVID-19 from the United States, Italy and Spain. The analysed material was cDNA or gDNA that came from T cells, B-cell-depleted T cells, or PBMCs.

In the original processing: Amplification of reference gene primers was used by the study to estimate nucleated cell counts. Produced via immunoSEQ multiplex PCR; TCRdb's table is partial and in-frame only. V, J and clone size were drawn from that table, and D and trimming were deduced from the DNA. The top ten hold roughly 1.9% of the sample, which has about 150,000 clones, 83% seen once. Trimming took off 4 bases at V and 7 bases at J, with 13 bases between the two ends. The CDR3 sequence is 13 residues long. Germline CDR1 and CDR2: MNHNY and SVGAGI (reference sequence). The chain employs TRBV6-6 and TRBJ2-5; perhaps TRBD1 as D (5 bases). This clonotype was obtained from a woman of 80 years or more with acute or convalescent COVID-19. Sequenced sample: peripheral blood. The CDR3 DNA reads as TGTGCCAGCAGTTCCCGACAGCAGACGACCCAGTACTTC. This codes for CASSSRQQTTQYF.